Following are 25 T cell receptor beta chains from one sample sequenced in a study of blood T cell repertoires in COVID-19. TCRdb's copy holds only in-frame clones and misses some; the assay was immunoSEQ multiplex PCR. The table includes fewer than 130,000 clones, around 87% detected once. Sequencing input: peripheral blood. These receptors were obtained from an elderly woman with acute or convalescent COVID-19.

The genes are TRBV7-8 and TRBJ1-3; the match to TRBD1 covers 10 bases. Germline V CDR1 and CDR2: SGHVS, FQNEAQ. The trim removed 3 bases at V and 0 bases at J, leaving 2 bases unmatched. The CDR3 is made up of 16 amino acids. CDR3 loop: CASSLDRGYSGNTIYF. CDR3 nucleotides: TGTGCCAGCAGCTTGGACAGGGGGTACTCTGGAAACACCATATATTTT.

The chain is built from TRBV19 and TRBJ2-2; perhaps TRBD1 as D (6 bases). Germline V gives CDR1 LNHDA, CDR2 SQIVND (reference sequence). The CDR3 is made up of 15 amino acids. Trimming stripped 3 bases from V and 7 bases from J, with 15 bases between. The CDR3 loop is CASSIQSTGGGELFF. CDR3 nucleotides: TGTGCCAGTAGTATCCAATCGACAGGAGGCGGGGAGCTGTTTTTT.

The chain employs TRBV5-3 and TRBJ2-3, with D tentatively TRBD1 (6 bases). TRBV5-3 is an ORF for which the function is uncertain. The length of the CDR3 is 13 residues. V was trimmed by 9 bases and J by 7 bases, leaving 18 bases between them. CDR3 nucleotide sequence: TGTGCCACTAAGCTTAGGGGGTGGAATACGCAGTATTTT. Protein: CATKLRGWNTQYF.

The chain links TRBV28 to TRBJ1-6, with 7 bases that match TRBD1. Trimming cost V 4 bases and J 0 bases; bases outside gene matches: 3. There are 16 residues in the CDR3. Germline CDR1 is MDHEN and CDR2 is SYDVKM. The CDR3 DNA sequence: TGTGCCAGCAGTTCCCGGACAGGCTCCTATAATTCACCCCTCCACTTT. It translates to CASSSRTGSYNSPLHF.

For the CDR3, the DNA is TGTGCCAGCAGCCAAGCGACAGCAGATACGCAGTATTTT. Protein: CASSQATADTQYF. The V call is TRBV3-1 (or the pseudogene TRBV3-2), the J call TRBJ2-3; weak D call: TRBD1 (5 bases). CDR3 size: 13 residues. Per the germline V gene, CDR1 is LGHDT and CDR2 is YNNKEL (reference sequence). V lost 1 base, J lost 4 bases, and 6 bases lay in between.

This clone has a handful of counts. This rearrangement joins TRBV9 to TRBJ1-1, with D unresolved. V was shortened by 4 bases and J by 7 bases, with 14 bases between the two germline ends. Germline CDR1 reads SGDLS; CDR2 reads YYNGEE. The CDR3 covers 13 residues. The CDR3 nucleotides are TGTGCCAGCAGCTCAAGACTAAATGGTGAAGCTTTCTTT. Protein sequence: CASSSRLNGEAFF.

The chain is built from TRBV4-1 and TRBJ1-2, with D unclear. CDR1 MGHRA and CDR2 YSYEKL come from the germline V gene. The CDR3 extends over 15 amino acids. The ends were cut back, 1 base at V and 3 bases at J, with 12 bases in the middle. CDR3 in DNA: TGCGCCAGCAGCCAAGTCGGTCTGGGCTACTATGGCTACACCTTC. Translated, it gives CASSQVGLGYYGYTF.

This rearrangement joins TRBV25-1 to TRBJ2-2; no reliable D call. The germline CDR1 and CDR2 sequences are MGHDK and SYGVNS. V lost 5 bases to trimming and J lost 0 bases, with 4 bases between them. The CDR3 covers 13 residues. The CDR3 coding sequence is TGTGCCAGCAGTATCACGAACACCGGGGAGCTGTTTTTT. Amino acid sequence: CASSITNTGELFF.

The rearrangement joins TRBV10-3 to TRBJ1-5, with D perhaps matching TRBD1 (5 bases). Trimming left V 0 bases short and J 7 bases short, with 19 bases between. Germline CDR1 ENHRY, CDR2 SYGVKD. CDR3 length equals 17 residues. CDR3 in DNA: TGTGCCATCAGTGAGTCAGGTTGGCAGGGTATAAACCAGCCCCAGCATTTT. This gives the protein CAISESGWQGINQPQHF.

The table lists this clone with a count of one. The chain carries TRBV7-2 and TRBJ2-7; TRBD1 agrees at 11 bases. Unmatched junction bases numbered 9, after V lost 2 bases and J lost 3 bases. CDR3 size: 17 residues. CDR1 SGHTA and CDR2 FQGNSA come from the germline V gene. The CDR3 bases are TGTGCCAGCAGCTTATCCTCGTGGGGGACAGGGGGCTACGAGCAGTACTTC. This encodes CASSLSSWGTGGYEQYF.

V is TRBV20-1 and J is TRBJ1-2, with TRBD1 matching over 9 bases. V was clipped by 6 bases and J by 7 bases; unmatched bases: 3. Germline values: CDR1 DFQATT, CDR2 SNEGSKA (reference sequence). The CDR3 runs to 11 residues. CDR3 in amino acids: CSATGGGGYTF. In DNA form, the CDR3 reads TGCAGTGCGACAGGGGGTGGTGGCTACACCTTC.

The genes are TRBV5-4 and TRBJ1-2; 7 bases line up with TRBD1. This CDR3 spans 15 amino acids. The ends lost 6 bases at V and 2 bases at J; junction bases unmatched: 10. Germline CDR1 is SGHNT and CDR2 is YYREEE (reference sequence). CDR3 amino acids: CASTPASTGNYGYTF. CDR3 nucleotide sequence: TGTGCCAGCACCCCAGCCTCGACAGGGAACTATGGCTACACCTTC.

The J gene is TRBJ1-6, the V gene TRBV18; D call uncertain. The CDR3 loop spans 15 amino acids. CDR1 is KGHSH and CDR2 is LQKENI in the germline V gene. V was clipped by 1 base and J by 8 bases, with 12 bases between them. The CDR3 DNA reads TGTGCCAGCTCACCACTGGCCGTGGCCGATTCACCCCTCCACTTT. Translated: CASSPLAVADSPLHF.

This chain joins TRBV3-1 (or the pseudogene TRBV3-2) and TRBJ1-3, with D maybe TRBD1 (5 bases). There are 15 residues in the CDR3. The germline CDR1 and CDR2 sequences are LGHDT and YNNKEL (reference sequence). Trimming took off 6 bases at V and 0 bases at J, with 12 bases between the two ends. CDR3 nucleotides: TGTGCCAGCAGTCCAGGGTTGGGCTCTGGAAACACCATATATTTT. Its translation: CASSPGLGSGNTIYF.

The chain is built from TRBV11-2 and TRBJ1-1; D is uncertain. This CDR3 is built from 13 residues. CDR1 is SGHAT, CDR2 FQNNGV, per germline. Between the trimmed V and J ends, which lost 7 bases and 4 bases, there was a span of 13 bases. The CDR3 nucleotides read TGTGCCAGCACTCCAGCACGGGGCACTGAAGCTTTCTTT. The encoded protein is CASTPARGTEAFF.

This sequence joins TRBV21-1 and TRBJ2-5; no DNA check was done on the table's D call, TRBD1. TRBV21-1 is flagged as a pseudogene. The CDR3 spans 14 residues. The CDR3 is CASSNRGPQETQYF. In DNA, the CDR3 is TGTGCCAGCAGCAACAGGGGCCCCCAAGAGACCCAGTACTTC.

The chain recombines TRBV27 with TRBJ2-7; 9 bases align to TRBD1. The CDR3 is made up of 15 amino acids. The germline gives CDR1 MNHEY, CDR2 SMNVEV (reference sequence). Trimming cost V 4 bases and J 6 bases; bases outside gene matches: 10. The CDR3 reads CASSSTGGFYSEQYF. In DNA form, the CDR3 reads TGTGCCAGCAGTTCGACAGGGGGATTTTACAGCGAGCAGTACTTC.

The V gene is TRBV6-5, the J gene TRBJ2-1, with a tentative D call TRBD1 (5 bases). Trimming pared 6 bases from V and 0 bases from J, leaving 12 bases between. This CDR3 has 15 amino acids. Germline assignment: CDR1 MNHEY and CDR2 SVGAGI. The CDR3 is CASRGQGLSYNEQFF. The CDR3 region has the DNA TGTGCCAGCAGGGGTCAGGGTCTCTCCTACAATGAGCAGTTCTTC.

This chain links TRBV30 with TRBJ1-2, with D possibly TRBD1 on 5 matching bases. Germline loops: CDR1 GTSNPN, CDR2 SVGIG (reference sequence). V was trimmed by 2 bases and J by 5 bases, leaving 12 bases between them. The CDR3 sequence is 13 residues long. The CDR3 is CAWSPQGPYGYTF. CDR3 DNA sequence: TGTGCCTGGAGTCCTCAGGGCCCATATGGCTACACCTTC.

CDR3 region: CAIRDGQGSRDEQYF. The DNA for the CDR3 is TGTGCCATCAGGGACGGACAGGGGTCAAGGGACGAGCAGTACTTC. The rearrangement joins TRBV10-3 to TRBJ2-7, with 9 bases lining up with TRBD1. Losses at the gene ends were 6 bases for V and 5 bases for J; bases not matched to a gene: 11. Germline V gives CDR1 ENHRY, CDR2 SYGVKD. This CDR3 is built from 15 residues.

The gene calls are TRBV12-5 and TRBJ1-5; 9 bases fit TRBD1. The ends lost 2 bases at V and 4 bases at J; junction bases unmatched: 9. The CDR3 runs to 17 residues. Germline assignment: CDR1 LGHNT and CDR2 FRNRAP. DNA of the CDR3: TGTGCTAGTGGTTTGTGGACAGGGGACACTATAAATCAGCCCCAGCATTTT. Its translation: CASGLWTGDTINQPQHF. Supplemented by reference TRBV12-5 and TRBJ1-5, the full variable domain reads DARVTQTPRHKVTEMGQEVTMRCQPILGHNTVFWYRQTMMQGLELLAYFRNRAPLDDSGMPKDRFSAEMPDATLATLKIQPSEPRDSAVYFCASGLWTGDTINQPQHFGDGTRLSIL.

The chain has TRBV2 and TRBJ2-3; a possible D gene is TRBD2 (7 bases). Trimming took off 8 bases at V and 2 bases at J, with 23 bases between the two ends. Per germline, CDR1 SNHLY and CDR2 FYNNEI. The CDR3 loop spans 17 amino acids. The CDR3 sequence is CASRKGGRGQPTDTQYF. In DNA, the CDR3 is TGTGCCAGCCGCAAGGGGGGGCGGGGGCAGCCCACAGATACGCAGTATTTT. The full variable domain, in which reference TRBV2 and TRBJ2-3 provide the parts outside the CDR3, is EPEVTQTPSHQVTQMGQEVILRCVPISNHLYFYWYRQILGQKVEFLVSFYNNEISEKSEIFDDQFSVERPDGSNFTLKIRSTKLEDSAMYFCASRKGGRGQPTDTQYFGPGTRLTVL.

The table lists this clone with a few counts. CDR3 DNA sequence: TGTGCCAGCAGCCCGTCCGGGACAGGGGGCCACGAGCAGTACTTC. This translates into CASSPSGTGGHEQYF. This rearrangement joins TRBV5-4 to TRBJ2-7; 12 bases are shared with TRBD1. Germline-derived CDR1 and CDR2 are SGHNT and YYREEE (reference sequence). Unmatched junction bases numbered 7, after V lost 4 bases and J lost 5 bases. The CDR3 runs to 15 residues.

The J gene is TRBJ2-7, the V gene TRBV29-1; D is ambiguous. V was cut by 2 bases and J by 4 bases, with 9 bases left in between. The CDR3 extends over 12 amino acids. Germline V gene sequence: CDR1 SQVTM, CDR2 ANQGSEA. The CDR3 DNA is TGCAGCGTTGAATTAGCTGGATACGAGCAGTACTTC. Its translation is CSVELAGYEQYF.

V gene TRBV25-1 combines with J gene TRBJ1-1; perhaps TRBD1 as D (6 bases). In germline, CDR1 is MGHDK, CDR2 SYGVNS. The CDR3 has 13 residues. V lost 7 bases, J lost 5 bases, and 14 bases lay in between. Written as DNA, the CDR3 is TGTGCCAGCAAGGGGGACATTTGGACTGAAGCTTTCTTT. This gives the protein CASKGDIWTEAFF.